The 5 T cell receptor beta chains below were found in one sample sequenced in a study of tumor-infiltrating lymphocytes in primary liver carcinoma (dated by TCRdb to 2015 to 2018). Without any cell sorting, total RNA and DNA were extracted together from around 20-30 mg of bulk tissue using the AllPrep DNA/RNA mini kit. Sequencing used an Illumina HiSeq 2500. Starting from approximately 460 ng total RNA, TCRbeta-specific cDNA was produced by reverse transcription with a constant-region primer and ProtoScript II reverse transcriptase. TCRbeta libraries were built with three nested multiplex PCR rounds, a slightly modified ARM-PCR procedure. Each of the first two PCR rounds ran for 9 to 10 cycles using multiplex TRBV1-TRBV30 forward primers together with a Cbeta reverse primer. TCRdb reanalyzed the raw reads on its own, using fastp at Q25 for trimming and MiXCR for clone calling, and kept in-frame beta chains. CDR3 protein sequences are deduplicated, and each keeps its most common genes and DNA. This sample gives 20,000 to 25,000 distinct CDR3 sequences in total; around 81% of them show up just once. The ten largest clones take up 35% of the sample.

The specimen was liver tumor tissue from sampling region 2. The cell subset or site label corresponds to: tumor region T2, inferior pole. Receptor source: a woman aged 25 to 39 with primary liver carcinoma and hepatitis B virus infection.

Concerning this clonotype: Germline is not matched at one junction end, which may reflect a read error. V usage is TRBV6-5 and J usage is TRBJ2-5; TRBD1 agrees at 10 bases. This CDR3 has 13 residues. Germline V gives CDR1 MNHEY, CDR2 SVGAGI. The CDR3 reads CASSTDRGLLQYF. DNA for the CDR3: TGTGCCAGCAGTACCGACAGGGGGCTGTTACAGTACTTT.

This clonotype has only a few counts. An end of the junction differs from the germline gene, which may be a read error. V and J are TRBV11-3 and TRBJ2-1, with 8 bases lining up with TRBD2. This CDR3 is 15 amino acids long. Per germline, CDR1 SGHNT and CDR2 YENEEA. The CDR3 loop is CASSRLSGGGYEQLF. The CDR3 DNA follows: TGTGCCAGCAGCCGACTATCGGGGGGGGGTTATGAGCAGTTATTC.

Note on this clonotype: This may be a read error, as it is one base from a much larger clone. The conserved phenylalanine or tryptophan normally closing the CDR3 is absent here, so this likely arose from a read error. Because the CDR3's place on the DNA is in doubt, the DNA is left out and the CDR3 is given as listed by TCRdb. The V and J genes are TRBV5-1 and TRBJ2-7. The germline V gene encodes CDR1 SGHRS and CDR2 YFSETQ. The CDR3 comprises 13 residues, both ends counted. CDR3 sequence reads: CASSWDKAYERYL.

In regard to this clonotype: An end of the junction does not agree with germline; a read error may underlie this. The chain uses TRBV6-6 and TRBJ1-1, with D possibly being TRBD1 (6 bases). The germline V gene encodes CDR1 MNHNY and CDR2 SVGAGI (reference sequence). This CDR3 contains 15 residues. As DNA, the CDR3 is TGTGCCATCAGTTACTCGGGACATGGAGGCACTGAAGCTTTCTTT. Amino acids: CAISYSGHGGTEAFF.

On this clonotype: A read error is possible here, since a much larger clone lies one base away. V usage is TRBV28 and J usage is TRBJ2-1; D gene ambiguous. V shed 4 bases and J shed 16 bases, with 14 bases lying between them. The CDR3 totals 11 residues. Germline assignment: CDR1 MDHEN and CDR2 SYDVKM. CDR3 sequence (DNA): TGTGCCAGCAGTTCCTACAATGCGCACTTCTTC. Protein product: CASSSYNAHFF.